Listed here are 5 T cell receptor beta chains from one sample, sequenced in a study of T cells after yellow fever vaccination. In TCRdb, the 5' RACE reads were re-called with MiXCR into one record per CDR3 protein. The profile shows 350,000 to 450,000 distinct CDR3 sequences, approximately 18% of them singletons. Sequenced material: PBMCs, taken before the yellow fever booster vaccination. The receptors derive from a man aged 18 to 30 who received the YFV17D yellow fever vaccine.

CDR3 sequence: CASALAGVNEQFF. CDR3 nucleotides: TGTGCCAGCGCACTAGCGGGGGTCAATGAGCAGTTCTTC. This sequence joins TRBV7-9 and TRBJ2-1, with 11 bases identical to TRBD2. This CDR3 has 13 residues. Germline lookup yields CDR1 SEHNR and CDR2 FQNEAQ (reference sequence). The V segment lost 8 bases and the J segment 6 bases; nucleotides outside the gene matches: 3.

This clonotype was seen only a few times. The chain has TRBV6-5 and TRBJ2-1; no clear D gene. The CDR3 is 15 amino acids. Between the trimmed V and J ends, which lost 0 bases and 1 base, there was a span of 7 bases. The germline V gene has CDR1 MNHEY and CDR2 SVGAGI. Written as DNA, the CDR3 is TGTGCCAGCAGTTACTCTAGGTGGTCCTACAATGAGCAGTTCTTC. Translating gives CASSYSRWSYNEQFF.

This clonotype was seen more than once but under ten times. The V and J genes are TRBV29-1 and TRBJ1-5; a possible D gene is TRBD1 (6 bases). Trimming took 8 bases from V and 6 from J, leaving 17 bases between them. Germline V lookup: CDR1 SQVTM, CDR2 ANQGSEA. CDR3 length: 13 amino acids. The CDR3 DNA reads as TGCAGCTTTACGGCTGGGGGCGGTCAGCCCCAGCATTTT. Encoded protein: CSFTAGGGQPQHF.

The chain couples TRBV7-2 to TRBJ1-4, with D maybe TRBD1 (6 bases). The CDR3 contains 16 residues. V shed 5 bases and J shed 3 bases, with 16 bases lying between them. Germline V gene sequence: CDR1 SGHTA, CDR2 FQGNSA. The CDR3 region is CASSPRPRGSNEKLFF. The CDR3, as DNA: TGTGCCAGCAGCCCCCGTCCCAGGGGCTCTAATGAAAAACTGTTTTTT.

This clonotype was found a few times. The V gene is TRBV7-2, the J gene TRBJ2-5, with D unresolved. The CDR3 has 14 residues. V was cut by 1 base and J by 7 bases, with 13 bases left in between. The germline V gene has CDR1 SGHTA and CDR2 FQGNSA. The CDR3 DNA sequence: TGTGCCAGCAGCTTAGGACCCCTCGACTCGACCCAGTACTTC. Its translation is CASSLGPLDSTQYF. Combining the CDR3 with reference TRBV7-2 and TRBJ2-5 gives the whole variable domain GAGVSQSPSNKVTEKGKDVELRCDPISGHTALYWYRQSLGQGLEFLIYFQGNSAPDKSGLPSDRFSAERTGGSVSTLTIQRTQQEDSAVYLCASSLGPLDSTQYFGPGTRLLVL.